The 5 T cell receptor beta chains below come from one sample, sequenced in a study of a mutant IDH1 vaccine in newly diagnosed glioma. Antigens of these TCRs are unknown. Profiling relied on immunoSEQ multiplex PCR, and the TCRdb table lists in-frame clones only, not all of them. The table shows roughly 50,000 clones, with 82% occurring only once. Time point reported: week 5, during vaccination. Topical imiquimod accompanied each vaccine dose, which consisted of 300 ug of mutant IDH1 20-mer peptide. The source was PBMCs, collected from a glioma patient whose treatment included an IDH1 peptide vaccine. The receptors were sampled from a woman under 30 with glioma. Some clones in this sample may be carry-over from other donors' samples.

This chain connects TRBV6-5 to TRBJ2-3; TRBD1 matches 7 bases. Losses at the gene ends were 8 bases for V and 3 bases for J; bases not matched to a gene: 8. Germline-derived CDR1 and CDR2 are MNHEY and SVGAGI. The CDR3 is made up of 14 amino acids. This CDR3 is CASFLGGPTDTQYF. The CDR3 bases are TGTGCCAGCTTTCTAGGGGGCCCAACAGATACGCAGTATTTT.

The chain couples TRBV27 to TRBJ2-5, with D hard to call. Matching the DNA end better, TRBJ2-7 makes the J call doubtful. From germline, CDR1 is MNHEY and CDR2 SMNVEV (reference sequence). CDR3 length: 16 amino acids. The CDR3 reads CASSLGGRSALYEQYF. CDR3 in DNA: TGTGCCAGCAGTTTAGGCGGACGCTCTGCCCTGTACGAGCAGTACTTC.

This chain uses TRBV7-9 with TRBJ1-5, with 7 bases aligning to TRBD1. The CDR3 covers 12 residues. Germline V gene lookup returns CDR1 SEHNR and CDR2 FQNEAQ (reference sequence). Trimming removed 5 bases from V and 15 bases from J; junction bases left unmatched: 10. CDR3 DNA: TGTGCCAGCAGCCCAGGGACAGTAGAATTGCATTTT. This codes for CASSPGTVELHF. The entire variable domain, with the rest obtained from reference TRBV7-9 and TRBJ1-5, is as follows: DTGVSQNPRHKITKRGQNVTFRCDPISEHNRLYWYRQTLGQGPEFLTYFQNEAQLEKSRLLSDRFSAERPKGSFSTLEIQRTEQGDSAMYLCASSPGTVELHFGDGTRLSIL.

DNA for the CDR3: TGTGCCAGCAGCGCAGGGGACCATCGAGGCTACGAGCAGTACTTC. Its translation is CASSAGDHRGYEQYF. This chain connects TRBV9 to TRBJ2-7; D is perhaps TRBD1 (6 bases). The CDR3 runs to 15 residues. Germline-derived CDR1 and CDR2 are SGDLS and YYNGEE. V shed 3 bases and J shed 3 bases, with 16 bases lying between them.

This clone was detected a few times. CDR3 protein: CASNMGARYGYTF. The CDR3 region has the DNA TGTGCCAGCAATATGGGGGCCCGCTATGGCTACACCTTC. V and J are TRBV6-1 and TRBJ1-2, with TRBD1 as a possible D gene (6 bases). This CDR3 region has 13 residues. Germline lookup yields CDR1 MNHNS and CDR2 SASEGT. V lost 7 bases and J lost 4, with 13 bases in between.